This T cell receptor beta chain was identified in a study of cytomegalovirus exposure and HLA in healthy donors. Study background: A preliminary data release comprised roughly 85 million unique TCRs obtained from HLA-typed donors.

60 Vbeta and 13 Jbeta primers were used in PCR. The authors' processing: Approximately 79 million unique TCR beta chains, roughly 11 million of them shared, were counted by a later analysis. The table came from immunoSEQ multiplex PCR; TCRdb's copy has only in-frame clones and leaves some out. D and trimming come from the DNA, and the V and J calls and clone size come from that table. In the table there are 200,000 to 250,000 clones, around four fifths of which are singletons. Germline loops: CDR1 SGHDT, CDR2 YYEEEE. The CDR3 sequence is 18 residues long. Unmatched junction bases numbered 5, after V lost 0 bases and J lost 0 bases. General observations from the study: A missense DCLRE1C variant was associated with V- and J-gene trimming of TCR beta chains in a later analysis, and an independent cohort replicated the association.

Healthy bone marrow donors formed the donor group. On this clone: Its specificity is not known.

The sequenced sample was PBMCs. The TCR was taken from a woman aged 40 to 50 in good health and CMV-seronegative. The chain joins TRBV5-6 to TRBJ2-6; 8 bases are a match to TRBD1. CDR3 sequence reads: CASSLGTGLTSGANVLTF. In DNA, the CDR3 is TGTGCCAGCAGCTTGGGGACAGGGCTCACCTCTGGGGCCAACGTCCTGACTTTC.